This TCR beta chain was sequenced in a study of blood T cell repertoires in COVID-19. Study details: Acute and convalescent COVID-19 specimens originated in the United States, Italy and Spain. PBMCs, B-cell-depleted T cells, or T cells provided the cDNA or gDNA that made up the material.

Methods used by the authors: Cell counts per sample came from amplifying reference gene primers. Profiled with immunoSEQ multiplex PCR; TCRdb holds only in-frame clones, not every one. V, J and clone size are taken as reported in that table, and D and trimming were inferred from the DNA itself. Here the sample spans about 100,000 clones, approximately 90% being singletons. V gave up 6 bases and J gave up 0 bases; unmatched junction bases: 9. CDR1 is MDHEN, CDR2 SYDVKM, per germline. The CDR3 spans 17 residues. The sample comprised peripheral blood. This rearrangement joins TRBV28 to TRBJ1-3; 9 positions agree with TRBD1. The source is a man aged 50-59 years with active COVID-19. CDR3 protein: CASRPGQGTRSGNTIYF. The CDR3, as DNA: TGTGCCAGCAGGCCGGGACAGGGAACTCGCTCTGGAAACACCATATATTTT.